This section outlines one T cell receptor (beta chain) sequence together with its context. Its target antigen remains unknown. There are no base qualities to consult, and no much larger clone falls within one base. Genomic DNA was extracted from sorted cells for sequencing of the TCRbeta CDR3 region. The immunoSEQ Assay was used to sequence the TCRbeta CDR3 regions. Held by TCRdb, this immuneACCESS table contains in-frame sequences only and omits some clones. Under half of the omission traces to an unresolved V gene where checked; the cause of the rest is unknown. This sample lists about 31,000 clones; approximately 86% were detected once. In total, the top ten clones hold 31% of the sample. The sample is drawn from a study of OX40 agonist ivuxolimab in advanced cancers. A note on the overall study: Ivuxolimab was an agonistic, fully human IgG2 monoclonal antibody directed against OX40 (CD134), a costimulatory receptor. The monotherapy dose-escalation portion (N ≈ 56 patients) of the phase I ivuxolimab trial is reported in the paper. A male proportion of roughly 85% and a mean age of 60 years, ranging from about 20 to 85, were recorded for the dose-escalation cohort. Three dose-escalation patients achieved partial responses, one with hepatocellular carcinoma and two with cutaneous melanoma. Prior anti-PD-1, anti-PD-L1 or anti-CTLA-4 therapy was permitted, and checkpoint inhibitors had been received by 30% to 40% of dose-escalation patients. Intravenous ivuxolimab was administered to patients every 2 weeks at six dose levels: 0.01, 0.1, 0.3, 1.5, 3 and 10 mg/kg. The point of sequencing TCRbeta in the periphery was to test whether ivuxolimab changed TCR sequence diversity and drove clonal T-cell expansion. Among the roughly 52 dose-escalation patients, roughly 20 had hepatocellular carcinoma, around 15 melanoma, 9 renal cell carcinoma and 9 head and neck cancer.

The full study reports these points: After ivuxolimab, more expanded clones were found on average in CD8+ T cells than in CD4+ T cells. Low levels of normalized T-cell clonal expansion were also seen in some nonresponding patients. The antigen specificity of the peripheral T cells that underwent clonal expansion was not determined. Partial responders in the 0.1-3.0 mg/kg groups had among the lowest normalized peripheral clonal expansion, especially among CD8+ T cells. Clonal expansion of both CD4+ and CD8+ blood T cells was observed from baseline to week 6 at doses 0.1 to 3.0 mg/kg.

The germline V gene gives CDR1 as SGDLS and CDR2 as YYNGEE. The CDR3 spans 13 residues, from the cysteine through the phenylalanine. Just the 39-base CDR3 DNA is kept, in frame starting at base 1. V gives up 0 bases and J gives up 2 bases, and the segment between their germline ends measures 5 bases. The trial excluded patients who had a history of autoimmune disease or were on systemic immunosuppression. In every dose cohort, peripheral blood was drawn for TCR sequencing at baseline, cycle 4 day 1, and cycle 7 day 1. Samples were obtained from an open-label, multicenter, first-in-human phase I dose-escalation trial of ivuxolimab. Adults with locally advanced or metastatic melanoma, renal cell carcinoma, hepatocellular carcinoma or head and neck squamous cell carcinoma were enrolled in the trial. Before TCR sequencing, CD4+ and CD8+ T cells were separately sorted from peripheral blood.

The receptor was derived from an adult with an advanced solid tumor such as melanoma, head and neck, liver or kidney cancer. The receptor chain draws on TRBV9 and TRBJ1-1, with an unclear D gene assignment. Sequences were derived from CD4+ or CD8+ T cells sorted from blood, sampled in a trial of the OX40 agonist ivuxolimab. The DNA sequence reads TGTGCCAGCAGCGTAGGCAGAAACACTGAAGCTTTCTTT. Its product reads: CASSVGRNTEAFF.